The next 17 T cell receptor beta chains were all read from a single sample in a study of T cell responses to AZD1222 COVID-19 vaccine. Only in-frame clones appear in the TCRdb table, and some are missing; sequencing was by immunoSEQ multiplex PCR. The data show 140,000 to 150,000 clones, about 89% seen once. The source material was peripheral blood, sampled 28 days after the second dose of the MenACWY control vaccine. These TCRs come from an adult who received the MenACWY meningococcal vaccine as a control.

The chain links TRBV19 to TRBJ2-1; possible D gene TRBD1, 6 bases. Germline assignment: CDR1 LNHDA and CDR2 SQIVND (reference sequence). The CDR3 is 15 residues long. V was clipped by 3 bases and J by 3 bases, with 12 bases between them. CDR3 residues: CASSIQTGSYNEQFF. DNA for the CDR3: TGTGCCAGTAGTATCCAGACAGGAAGCTACAATGAGCAGTTCTTC.

CDR3 loop: CASKLAGVSGNEQFF. DNA of the CDR3: TGTGCCAGCAAACTAGCGGGAGTTTCAGGCAATGAGCAGTTCTTC. This chain uses TRBV28 with TRBJ2-1, with 11 bases aligning to TRBD2. The germline V gene has CDR1 MDHEN and CDR2 SYDVKM. The CDR3 covers 15 residues. J lost 6 bases, V lost 7 bases, and 8 bases had no gene match.

The chain joins TRBV5-3 to TRBJ2-7; 8 nucleotides line up with TRBD1. TRBV5-3 counts as an open reading frame of uncertain function. V was clipped by 4 bases and J by 2 bases; unmatched bases: 5. The CDR3 is 14 amino acids. DNA for the CDR3: TGTGCCAGAAGCACGGGACAGGCTACCTACGAGCAGTACTTC. Protein sequence: CARSTGQATYEQYF.

The CDR3: CASSPLFGAWGYTF. DNA of the CDR3: TGTGCCAGCAGCCCTCTGTTCGGGGCGTGGGGCTACACCTTC. V gene TRBV14 combines with J gene TRBJ1-2; tentatively, D is TRBD1 (5 bases). The CDR3 spans 14 residues. Germline V gene lookup returns CDR1 SGHDN and CDR2 FVKESK. Trimming shortened V by 4 bases and J by 8 bases, and 17 bases separated the two germline ends.

The chain uses TRBV24-1 and TRBJ1-1; maybe TRBD1 (6 bases). V lost 5 bases and J lost 11, with 17 bases in between. Germline CDR1 KGHDR, CDR2 SFDVKD. CDR3 length: 13 residues. CDR3 bases: TGTGCCACCAGTGGGGGGGCGTTATTAGGGGCTTTCTTT. The encoded protein is CATSGGALLGAFF.

The rearrangement joins TRBV6-5 to TRBJ1-6, with D maybe TRBD1 (6 bases). The germline CDR1 and CDR2 sequences are MNHEY and SVGAGI. This CDR3 spans 14 amino acids. V lost 6 bases to trimming and J lost 6 bases, with 12 bases between them. Written as DNA, the CDR3 is TGTGCCAGCAGACGACAGGAGATTAATTCACCCCTCCACTTT. Its protein is CASRRQEINSPLHF.

This clone is a singleton in its sample. This chain joins TRBV12-5 and TRBJ2-5; the D gene is possibly TRBD2 (6 bases). The V gene's germline CDR1 is LGHNT and CDR2 FRNRAP. This CDR3 spans 16 amino acids. Trimming shortened V by 1 base and J by 5 bases, and 17 bases separated the two germline ends. CDR3 residues: CASGLGHGGSLETQYF. CDR3 DNA sequence: TGTGCTAGTGGTTTGGGCCATGGGGGGAGTCTGGAGACCCAGTACTTC.

A single count supports this clone. Other DNA variants within this sample encode the same CDR3. The chain is built from TRBV27 and TRBJ1-2; TRBD1 aligns across 8 bases. CDR1 MNHEY and CDR2 SMNVEV come from the germline V gene (reference sequence). The V gene end was trimmed by 2 bases and the J gene end by 7 bases; junction bases not matched to a gene: 3. This CDR3 has 13 amino acids. CDR3 in DNA: TGTGCCAGCAGTTTACAGGGGGCGGGTGGCTACACCTTC. It specifies CASSLQGAGGYTF.

The V gene is TRBV29-1, the J gene TRBJ1-6, with 7 bases fitting TRBD1. Germline V lookup: CDR1 SQVTM, CDR2 ANQGSEA. V lost 7 bases and J lost 10; bases outside the gene matches: 19. This CDR3 has 16 residues. CDR3 sequence: CSGRGLTGYVRSPLHF. The CDR3 region has the DNA TGCAGCGGGAGGGGGCTAACAGGGTACGTTAGATCACCCCTCCACTTT.

The chain links TRBV3-1 (or the pseudogene TRBV3-2) to TRBJ1-2; D may be TRBD1 (5 bases). Trimming took 0 bases from V and 4 from J, leaving 15 bases between them. Germline V lookup: CDR1 LGHDT, CDR2 YNNKEL (reference sequence). This CDR3 has 16 residues. DNA for the CDR3: TGTGCCAGCAGCCAAGATTACGGGACCGCTCTCTATGGCTACACCTTC. It yields the protein CASSQDYGTALYGYTF.

The chain couples TRBV7-2 to TRBJ1-6, with 7 bases matching TRBD1. The J segment lost 5 bases and the V segment lost 4 bases, leaving 8 bases of the junction unmatched. The CDR3 sequence is 16 residues long. Looked up from germline, CDR1 is SGHTA and CDR2 is FQGNSA. The CDR3 region has the DNA TGTGCCAGCAGCTACGCCAGGGGGACTGATAATTCACCCCTCCACTTT. Its protein product is CASSYARGTDNSPLHF.

The chain employs TRBV19 and TRBJ2-1, with 7 bases identical to TRBD2. The CDR3 covers 15 residues. From germline, CDR1 is LNHDA and CDR2 SQIVND (reference sequence). The V segment lost 3 bases and the J segment 1 base; nucleotides outside the gene matches: 3. The CDR3 coding sequence is TGTGCCAGTAGTATTCTAGCGGCATCCTACAATGAGCAGTTCTTC. It is translated as CASSILAASYNEQFF.

The chain is built from TRBV28 and TRBJ1-1; D perhaps matches TRBD1 (5 bases). Germline-derived CDR1 and CDR2 are MDHEN and SYDVKM. The CDR3 contains 11 residues. Trimming stripped 2 bases from V and 11 bases from J, with 9 bases between. The CDR3 nucleotides are TGTGCCAGCAGTTTACGGGGGAACGCTTTCTTT. Translated, it gives CASSLRGNAFF.

On this clone: Mismatch with germline at one junction end may stem from a read error. V and J are TRBV19 and TRBJ2-3, with D maybe TRBD1 (5 bases). Germline lookup yields CDR1 LNHDA and CDR2 SQIVND (reference sequence). The CDR3 has 12 residues. CDR3 DNA sequence: TGTGCCAGTAGAACCAGGGTGACCATACCAGAATTT. Amino acid sequence: CASRTRVTIPEF.

The gene calls are TRBV28 and TRBJ1-3; 7 bases line up with TRBD1. V lost 6 bases to trimming and J lost 3 bases; unmatched junction nucleotides: 8. The length of the CDR3 is 15 residues. In germline, CDR1 is MDHEN, CDR2 SYDVKM. The DNA of the CDR3 is TGTGCCAGCAGCCTCCCGACAGGGAGTGGAAACACCATATATTTT. It is translated as CASSLPTGSGNTIYF.

The chain combines TRBV18 with TRBJ1-4, with D perhaps matching TRBD1 (5 bases). The CDR3 has 15 amino acids. CDR1 and CDR2 (germline): KGHSH, LQKENI. V lost 6 bases and J 2 bases, leaving 13 bases between the germline ends. CDR3 residues: CASSPRGTTNEKLFF. DNA of the CDR3: TGTGCCAGCTCCCCCCGTGGGACGACTAATGAAAAACTGTTTTTT.

A few counts support this clone. V usage is TRBV5-1 and J usage is TRBJ2-5; no clear D gene. The CDR3 is made up of 14 amino acids. Per the germline V gene, CDR1 is SGHRS and CDR2 is YFSETQ. The V end lost 1 base, the J end lost 0 bases, and 7 bases lay between the germline ends. In DNA, the CDR3 is TGCGCCAGCAGCTTGATATCCTACCAAGAGACCCAGTACTTC. Translating gives CASSLISYQETQYF.